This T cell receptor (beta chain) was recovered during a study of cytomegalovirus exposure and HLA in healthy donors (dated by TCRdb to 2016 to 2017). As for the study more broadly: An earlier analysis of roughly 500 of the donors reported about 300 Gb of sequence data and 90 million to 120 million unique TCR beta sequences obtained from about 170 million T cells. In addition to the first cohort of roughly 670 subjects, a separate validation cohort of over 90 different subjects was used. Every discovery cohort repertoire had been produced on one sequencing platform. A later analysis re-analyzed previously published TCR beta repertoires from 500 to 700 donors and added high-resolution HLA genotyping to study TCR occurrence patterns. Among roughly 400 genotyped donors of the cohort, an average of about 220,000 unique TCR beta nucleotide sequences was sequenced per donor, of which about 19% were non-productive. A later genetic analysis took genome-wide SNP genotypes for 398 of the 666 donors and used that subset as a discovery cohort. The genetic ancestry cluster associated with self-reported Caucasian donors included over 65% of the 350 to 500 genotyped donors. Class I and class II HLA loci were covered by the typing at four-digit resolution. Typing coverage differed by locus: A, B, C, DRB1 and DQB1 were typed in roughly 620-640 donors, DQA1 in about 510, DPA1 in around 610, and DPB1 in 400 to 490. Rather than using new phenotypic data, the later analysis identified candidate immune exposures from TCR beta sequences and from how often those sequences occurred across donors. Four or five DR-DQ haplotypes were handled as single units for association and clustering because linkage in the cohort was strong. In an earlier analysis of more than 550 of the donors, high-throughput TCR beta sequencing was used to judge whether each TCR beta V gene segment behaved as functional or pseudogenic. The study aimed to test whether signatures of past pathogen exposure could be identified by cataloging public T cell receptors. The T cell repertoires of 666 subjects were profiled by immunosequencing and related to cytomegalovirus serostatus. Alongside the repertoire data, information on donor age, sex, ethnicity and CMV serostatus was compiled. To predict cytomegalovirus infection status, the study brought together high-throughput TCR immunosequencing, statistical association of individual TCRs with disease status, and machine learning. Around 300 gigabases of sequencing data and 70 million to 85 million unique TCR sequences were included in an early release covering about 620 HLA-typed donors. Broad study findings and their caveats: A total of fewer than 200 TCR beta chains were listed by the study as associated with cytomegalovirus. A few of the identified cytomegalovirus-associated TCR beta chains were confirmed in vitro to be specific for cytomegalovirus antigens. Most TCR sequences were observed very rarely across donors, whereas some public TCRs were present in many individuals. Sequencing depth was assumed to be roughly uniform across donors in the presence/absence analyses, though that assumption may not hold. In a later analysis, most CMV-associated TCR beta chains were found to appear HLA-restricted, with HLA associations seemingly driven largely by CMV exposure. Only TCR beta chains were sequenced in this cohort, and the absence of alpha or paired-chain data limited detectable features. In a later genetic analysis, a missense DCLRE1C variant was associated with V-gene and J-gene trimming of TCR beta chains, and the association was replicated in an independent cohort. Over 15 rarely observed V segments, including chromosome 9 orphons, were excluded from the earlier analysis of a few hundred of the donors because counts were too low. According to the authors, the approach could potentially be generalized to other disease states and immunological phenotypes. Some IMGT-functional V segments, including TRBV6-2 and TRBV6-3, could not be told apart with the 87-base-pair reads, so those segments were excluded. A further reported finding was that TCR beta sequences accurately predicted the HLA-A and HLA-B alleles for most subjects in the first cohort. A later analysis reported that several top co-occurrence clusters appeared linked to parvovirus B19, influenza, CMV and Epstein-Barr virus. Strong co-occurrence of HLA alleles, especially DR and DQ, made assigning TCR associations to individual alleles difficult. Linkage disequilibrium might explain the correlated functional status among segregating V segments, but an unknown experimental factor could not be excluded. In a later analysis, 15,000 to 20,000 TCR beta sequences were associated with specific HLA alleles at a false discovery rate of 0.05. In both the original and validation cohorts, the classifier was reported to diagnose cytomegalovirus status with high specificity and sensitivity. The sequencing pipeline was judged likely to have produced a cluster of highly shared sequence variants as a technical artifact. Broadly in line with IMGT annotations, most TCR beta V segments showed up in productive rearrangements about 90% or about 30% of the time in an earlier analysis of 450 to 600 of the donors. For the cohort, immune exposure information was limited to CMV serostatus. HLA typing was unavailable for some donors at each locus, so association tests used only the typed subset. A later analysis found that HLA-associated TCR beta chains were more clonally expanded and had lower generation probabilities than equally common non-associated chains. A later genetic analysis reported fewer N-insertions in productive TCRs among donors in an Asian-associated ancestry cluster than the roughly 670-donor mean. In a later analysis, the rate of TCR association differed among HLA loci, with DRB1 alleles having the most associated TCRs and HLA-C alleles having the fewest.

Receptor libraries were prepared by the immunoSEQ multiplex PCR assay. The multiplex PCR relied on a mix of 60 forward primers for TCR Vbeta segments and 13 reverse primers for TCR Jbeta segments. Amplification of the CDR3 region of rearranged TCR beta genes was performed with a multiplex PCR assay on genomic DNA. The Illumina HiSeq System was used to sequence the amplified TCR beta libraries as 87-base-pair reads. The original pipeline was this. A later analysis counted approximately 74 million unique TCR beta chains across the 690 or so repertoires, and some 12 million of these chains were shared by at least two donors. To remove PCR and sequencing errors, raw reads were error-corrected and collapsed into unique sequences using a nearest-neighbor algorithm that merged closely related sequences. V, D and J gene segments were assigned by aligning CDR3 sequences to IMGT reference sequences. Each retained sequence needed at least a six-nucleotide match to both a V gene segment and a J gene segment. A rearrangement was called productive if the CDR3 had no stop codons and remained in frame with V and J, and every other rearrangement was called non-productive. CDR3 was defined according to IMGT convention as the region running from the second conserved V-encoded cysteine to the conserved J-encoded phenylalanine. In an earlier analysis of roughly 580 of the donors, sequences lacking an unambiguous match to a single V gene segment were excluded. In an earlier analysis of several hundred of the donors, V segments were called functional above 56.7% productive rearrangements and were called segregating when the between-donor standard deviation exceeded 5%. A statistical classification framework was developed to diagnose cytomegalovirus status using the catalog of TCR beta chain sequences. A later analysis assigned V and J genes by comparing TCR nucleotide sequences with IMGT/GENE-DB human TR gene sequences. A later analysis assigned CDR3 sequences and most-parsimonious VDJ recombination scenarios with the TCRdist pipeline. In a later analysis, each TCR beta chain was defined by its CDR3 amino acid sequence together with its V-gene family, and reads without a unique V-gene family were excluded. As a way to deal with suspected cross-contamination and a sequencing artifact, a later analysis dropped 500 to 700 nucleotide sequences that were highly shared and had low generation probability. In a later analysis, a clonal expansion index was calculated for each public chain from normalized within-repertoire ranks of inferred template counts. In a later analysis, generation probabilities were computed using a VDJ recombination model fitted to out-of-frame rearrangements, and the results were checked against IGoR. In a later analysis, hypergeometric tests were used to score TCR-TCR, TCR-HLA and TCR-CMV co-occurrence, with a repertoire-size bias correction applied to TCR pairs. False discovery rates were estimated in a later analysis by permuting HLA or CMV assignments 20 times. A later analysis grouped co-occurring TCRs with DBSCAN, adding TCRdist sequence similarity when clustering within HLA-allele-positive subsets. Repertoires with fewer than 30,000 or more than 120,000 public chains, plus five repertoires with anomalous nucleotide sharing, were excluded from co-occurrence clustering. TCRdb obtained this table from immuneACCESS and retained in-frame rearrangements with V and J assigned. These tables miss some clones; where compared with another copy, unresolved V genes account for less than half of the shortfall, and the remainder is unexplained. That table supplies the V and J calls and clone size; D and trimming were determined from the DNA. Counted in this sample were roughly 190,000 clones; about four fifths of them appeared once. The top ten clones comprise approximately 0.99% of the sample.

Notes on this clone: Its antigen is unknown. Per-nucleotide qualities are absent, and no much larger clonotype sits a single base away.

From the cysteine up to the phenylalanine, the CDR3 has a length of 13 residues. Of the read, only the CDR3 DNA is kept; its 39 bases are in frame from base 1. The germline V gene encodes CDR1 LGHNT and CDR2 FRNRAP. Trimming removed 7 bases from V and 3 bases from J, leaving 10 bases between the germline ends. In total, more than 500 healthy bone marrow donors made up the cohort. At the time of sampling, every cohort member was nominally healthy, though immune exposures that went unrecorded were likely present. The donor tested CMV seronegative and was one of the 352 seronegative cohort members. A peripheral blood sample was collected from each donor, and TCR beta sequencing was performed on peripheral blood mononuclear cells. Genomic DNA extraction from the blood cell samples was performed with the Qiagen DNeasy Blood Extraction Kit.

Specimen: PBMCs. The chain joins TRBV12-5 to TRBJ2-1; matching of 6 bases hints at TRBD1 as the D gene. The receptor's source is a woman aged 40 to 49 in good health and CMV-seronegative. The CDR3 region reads CASALDSYNEQFF. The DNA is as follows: TGTGCTAGTGCCCTGGACAGCTACAATGAGCAGTTCTTC.